This T cell receptor beta chain appears in the sequencing data of a study of molecular identifiers for immune sequencing clone quantification (dated by TCRdb to 2017 to 2018). The study in broad terms: For a replicate experiment, RNA from approximately 20,000 or 100,000 naive CD8 T cells was divided into five aliquots, and four of the five aliquots were sequenced. This methods study used CD8 T cells to benchmark TCR RNA copy counting and molecular-identifier clustering-based TCR repertoire sequencing (MIDCIRS). Findings and caveats that apply to the study as a whole: Without barcode sub-clustering, chimeric consensus sequences inflated TCR diversity; chimeras reached as high as 47%. Spiked-in Jurkat TCR RNA (about 10 copies' worth), which is not part of the donor repertoire, was contained in the naive libraries. Even against a background of about 960,000 naive CD8 T cells, spiked-in Jurkat TCR RNA amounting to a single cell's worth was reported to be detectable. Identical TCR molecules sharing a barcode could cause highly expanded clone sizes to be underestimated. Modeling gave 3 to 3.5 recovered TCR RNA copies per cell versus around 9.9 by digital PCR, implying approximately 30% capture efficiency. In CMV-specific effector cells, clones with more than 20 RNA copies contained over 97% of molecules, whereas in naive cells such clones contained under 1% of molecules.

To prepare the library, PCR was applied. The data were produced on a NextSeq 500. Preparation of bulk TCR libraries followed a previously described approach, with the TCR primers listed in Table S5. Total RNA was purified with the Qiagen AllPrep DNA/RNA kit. Before analysis, reads from multiple sequencing runs of the same library were pooled. As for the authors' bioinformatics: Reads were retained only if their TCR constant sequence matched exactly, and those retained reads were trimmed to 150 nt and grouped according to their 12-nt molecular barcodes. Reads inside each barcode group were sub-clustered using a 15% Levenshtein threshold, and a quality-weighted consensus sequence was constructed for each RNA molecule. Non-functional sequences were removed, as were lower-count sequences one edit away from another. On the basis of fitting two negative binomial distributions, barcode sub-clusters with fewer than 20% of the maximum read count were discarded. TCRdb cleaned the public reads at Q25 with fastp, built clones with MiXCR and kept in-frame beta chains. When rows share a CDR3 protein, they turn into one entry using the most common DNA and genes. TCRdb, not the authors, supplied the V and J calls. For this sample the table gives 45,000 to 60,000 distinct CDR3 sequences, of which approximately 34% were detected only once. 3.5% to 4% of the sample lies in the top ten.

The junction shows trimming of 5 bases on V and 2 bases on J, plus 10 bases between the germline ends. Sequences MRHNA (CDR1) and SNTAGT (CDR2) are obtained from the germline V gene. Spanning cysteine to phenylalanine, the CDR3 consists of 15 amino acids. The read is trimmed to its CDR3 DNA, 45 bases read in frame from base 1. In this sample, this clonotype turned up many times. Which antigen it targets is not known. No per-base quality is available; no much larger clone lies one base away. Libraries of naive CD8 T cells were built from anywhere between roughly 19,000 and 1,000,000 sorted cells, with 10%, 30% or 50% of the purified RNA used. Naive CD8 T cells, defined as CD8+CD4-CCR7+CD45RA+, were FACS-sorted into RLT Plus buffer on a BD FACSAria II. Detection sensitivity was tested by spiking Jurkat RNA equal to fewer than twelve TCR copies' worth into samples containing roughly 17,000-1,100,000 naive CD8 T cells. CD8 T cells were enriched using RosetteSep CD8+ T Cell Enrichment Cocktail and Ficoll-Paque, and the enriched cells then underwent ACK red cell lysis.

The rearranged chain carries TRBV6-4 and TRBJ2-6, with the D gene not confidently named. The sequenced sample consisted of naive CD8+ T cells from blood, with Jurkat cell RNA spiked in. In the paper's terms, the cell subset or site label means: FACS-sorted CD8+CD4-CCR7+CD45RA+ naive T cells. This sequence originates from a human donor in good health. Some libraries in this study had Jurkat cell RNA spiked in. The DNA sequence is as follows: TGTGCCAGCAGTAGGGATGGGCCTGGGGCCAACGTCCTGACTTTC. This translates into CASSRDGPGANVLTF.